This T cell receptor beta chain was sequenced for a study of blood T cell repertoires in COVID-19 (dated by TCRdb to the early 2020s). For context, the study as a whole: Collaborator samples came from the United States, Italy and Spain and covered acute and convalescent phases of COVID-19. The prospective study material was composed of cDNA or gDNA derived from T cells, B-cell-depleted T cells, or PBMCs. Deeply sampled blood TCRbeta repertoires from subjects exposed to, actively infected with, or recovered from COVID-19 were included in the dataset. A freely available public database, intended as a resource for researchers studying the immune response to SARS-CoV-2, is where the repertoires were released. Samples came from the ongoing ImmuneRACE study (first 160 participants) plus 1,254 subjects from 6 global collaborators. A de-identified subject ID, COVID-19 status, age in years and sex were almost always included in the sample metadata. Where available, HLA class I and class II types were taken from metadata supplied by the sample provider and were not determined by assay-based typing.

The immunoSEQ Assay, a bias-controlled multiplex PCR, was used to amplify TCRbeta CDR3 regions from genomic DNA. As for how the authors treated the data: Within the assay, amplification of reference gene primers was used to estimate how many nucleated cells each sample contained. Sequence reads were collapsed and filtered to measure the absolute abundance of every unique TCRbeta CDR3 rearrangement. For each sample, productive Simpson clonality was calculated as the square root of Simpson's diversity index across productive rearrangements. Here the immuneACCESS table is served through TCRdb, limited to in-frame sequences with V and J called. Missing clones are a known gap in these copies; in checked studies unresolved V genes cover under half, and the rest lacks a known reason. V, J and clone size derive from that table, while D and trimming were established from the DNA sequence. Across this sample there are around 470,000 clones, with nearly 90% seen only once. Of the sample, 0.9% falls within the top ten clones.

Study-wide conclusions, independent of this receptor: The amount of clinical and demographic metadata varied by source and participant and was provided uncurated.

One collaborating source in Seattle enrolled patients during active infection and followed them longitudinally through the course of disease. Collaborating institutions collected whole blood in K2EDTA tubes following their own protocols. For TCRbeta analysis, collaborators shipped samples in one of three forms: frozen whole blood, isolated PBMCs, or DNA extracted from either of those sample types. As concerns this clone: Its binding antigen is unknown. No base quality information exists; no much larger clone differs at one position.

The sample consisted of peripheral blood. This TCR was recovered from a young man with COVID-19, enrolled during active disease.

In nucleotide form, the sequence is TGTGCCACCAGCACACGGACTAGCGGGGGTTTAGGCACCGGGGAGCTGTTTTTT. This translates into CATSTRTSGGLGTGELFF. The chain joins TRBV15 to TRBJ2-2; the junction holds 13 bases that match TRBD2. As encoded in the germline V gene (reference sequence), CDR1 is LNHNV while CDR2 is YYDKDF. V lost 4 bases and J lost 4 bases, and the count of bases not matched to a germline gene is 9. From cysteine to phenylalanine, the CDR3 is 18 amino acids long. Only CDR3 DNA is held: 54 bases, read in frame from base 1.